This T cell receptor beta chain was sequenced during a study of regulatory T cells in long-lasting Graves disease. The germline V gene has CDR1 DFQATT and CDR2 SNEGSKA (reference sequence). The ends lost 4 bases at V and 5 bases at J; junction bases unmatched: 12. The CDR3 is 16 residues long. This sample's time point: newly diagnosed GD, antithyroid drugs for less than 3 months. The TCR library was made from RNA extracted from PBMCs. The authors built TCR beta libraries using iRepertoire HTBI primers and Arm-PCR of CDR3 regions. From the multiplex PCR reads, TCRdb called clonotypes with MiXCR, one entry per CDR3 protein. Of more than 450,000 distinct CDR3 sequences listed, roughly 15% were seen once; the top ten hold 12%. These data also featured in a second study, about T cells in Graves' hyperthyroidism and ophthalmopathy.

This receptor was identified in a man aged 35 to 55 with Graves disease. The material was peripheral blood mononuclear cells (PBMCs), obtained at new diagnosis, from a patient treated with antithyroid drugs. V usage is TRBV20-1 and J usage is TRBJ2-3; 10 nucleotides align to TRBD2. The CDR3 region is CSANPGTSEMVDTQYF. The CDR3 nucleotides read TGCAGTGCTAACCCCGGGACTAGCGAGATGGTAGATACGCAGTATTTT.